The rows below give T cell receptor beta chains drawn from one sample of a study of blood T cell repertoires in COVID-19. The assay was immunoSEQ multiplex PCR, and TCRdb's table has in-frame clones only and misses some. The sample has over 150,000 clones; 80% to 85% are singletons. Sequencing used peripheral blood. The receptor source for this set is a woman aged 70-85 years with COVID-19, enrolled during active disease. Each CDR3 is given with its conserved first and last residue. Fields, in order: D gene, clone size, J gene, V gene, CDR3 DNA, CDR3 protein. A D gene is named only where the DNA matches it firmly. Where a row states a size, it is once, few, many or the class of an expanded clone; other rows omit it.

- few TRBJ1-6 TRBV5-6 TGTGCCAGCAGCTTCACCAGTGCCTCCTATAATTCACCCCTCCACTTT CASSFTSASYNSPLHF
- - TRBJ1-6 TRBV15 TGTGCCACCAGCCTACTGCAGGACAGCCGAAAGTATAATTCACCCCTCCACTTT CATSLLQDSRKYNSPLHF
- - TRBJ2-1 TRBV27 TGTGCCAGCAGTTTTGGTAGCGCAAGCTCCTACAATGAGCAGTTCTTC CASSFGSASSYNEQFF
TRBD1 - TRBJ2-5 TRBV27 TGTGCCAGCAGCCGCTTACCCCGATCGGACAGGACTTACTTC CASSRLPRSDRTYF
TRBD2 - TRBJ2-7 TRBV7-6 TGTGCCAGCAGCTTAAAAGGGGGGCTAGCGGGCCCCTACGAGCAGTACTTC CASSLKGGLAGPYEQYF
TRBD1 - TRBJ2-2 TRBV28 TGTGCGGGTCAGGGGGCGAACACCGGGGAGCTGTTTTTT CAGQGANTGELFF
- - TRBJ1-1 TRBV6-5 TGTGCCAGCATTAAGATGGTCGGTACTGAAGCTTTCTTT CASIKMVGTEAFF
- - TRBJ1-2 TRBV5-4 TGTGCCAGCAGCTTGAGCACCTATGGCTACACCTTC CASSLSTYGYTF
- - TRBJ2-2 TRBV7-2 TGTGCCAGCAGCCAACTAGCCCGACTAGCGAACACCGGGGAGCTGTTTTTT CASSQLARLANTGELFF
- once TRBJ1-1 TRBV3-1/TRBV3-2 TGTGCCAGCAGCCAAGGGGCACAGCTTCTGTTT CASSQGAQLLF
- - TRBJ1-2 TRBV2 TGTGCCAGCAGTGACCCACAGGGTTGGGGTGGCTACACCTTC CASSDPQGWGGYTF
- - TRBJ1-4 TRBV18 TGTGCCAGCTCACTACAGGGCATGGAAGGCGAAAAACTGTTTTTT CASSLQGMEGEKLFF
TRBD2 - TRBJ2-3 TRBV2 TGTGCCAGCAGTCTACTAGCGGGAGACACAGATACGCAGTATTTT CASSLLAGDTDTQYF
- - TRBJ2-5 TRBV24-1 TGTGCCACCAGTGATGGTGGAGGACCCGGGGAGACCCAGTACTTC CATSDGGGPGETQYF
- - TRBJ1-5 TRBV18 TGTGCCAGCTCACCATCTCGACAGGTCAATCAGCCCCAGCATTTT CASSPSRQVNQPQHF
TRBD1 - TRBJ1-1 TRBV7-2 TGTGCCAGCAGCTTAGCCCAGGGGGCGGGTGAAGCTTTCTTT CASSLAQGAGEAFF
TRBD2 few TRBJ2-3 TRBV7-2 TGTGCCAGCAGCTTGGGACTAGCAACAGATACGCAGTATTTT CASSLGLATDTQYF
TRBD2 - TRBJ2-7 TRBV6-2/TRBV6-3 TGTGCCAGCAGGCCTAGCGGGAACCCCTACGAGCAGTACTTC CASRPSGNPYEQYF
- - TRBJ2-5 TRBV7-2 TGTGCCAGCAGCCTCACTAGCAGGTCTGGGGAGACCCAGTACTTC CASSLTSRSGETQYF
- - TRBJ2-1 TRBV24-1 TGTGCCACCAGTGATTTAACGGCGCAGGGGCTCCACAATGAGCAGTTCTTC CATSDLTAQGLHNEQFF
- - TRBJ1-6 TRBV15 TGTGCCACCAGCAGACGGACAGCCGATCCCCTCCACTTT CATSRRTADPLHF
TRBD1 once TRBJ1-1 TRBV5-1 TGCGCCAGCAGCTTTGAAGGGGGCAGGGAAGCTTTCTTT CASSFEGGREAFF
TRBD1 - TRBJ2-7 TRBV18 TGTGCCAGCTCCCCTGACAGGGGGCTCGAGCAGTACTTC CASSPDRGLEQYF
TRBD1 - TRBJ2-7 TRBV29-1 TGCAGCGCGAACAGGGGGTACGAGCAGTACTTC CSANRGYEQYF
- - TRBJ2-3 TRBV4-2 TGTGCCAGCAGCCAAACAGGAGCCGAGGCGCAGTATTTT CASSQTGAEAQYF
TRBD1 many TRBJ2-2 TRBV25-1 TGTGCCAGCGGCTTAAGGGACAGGGAATCCGGGGAGCTGTTTTTT CASGLRDRESGELFF
TRBD1 - TRBJ2-1 TRBV5-1 TGCGCCAGCAGCTGGGGTGCCGGGACAGGGTATAGTGAGCAGTTCTTC CASSWGAGTGYSEQFF
TRBD1 - TRBJ1-4 TRBV3-1/TRBV3-2 TGTGCCAGCAGCCAAGACGGCAGGGGGCGTGAAAAACTGTTTTTT CASSQDGRGREKLFF
TRBD1 - TRBJ1-2 TRBV5-1 TGCGCCAGCAGCTTAGGTGGACAGGGGGGCGGCTACACCTTC CASSLGGQGGGYTF
- few TRBJ1-1 TRBV7-9 TGTGCCAGCAGCTCTGCTGGGGGCGCTGAAGCTTTCTTT CASSSAGGAEAFF
- - TRBJ2-2 TRBV19 TGTGCCAGTAGACCTCAGGGGCGAGGGACCGGGGAGCTGTTTTTT CASRPQGRGTGELFF
- - TRBJ2-7 TRBV6-6 TGTGCCAGCAGTTACTCTCCCTCTAGCTCCGAGCAGTACTTC CASSYSPSSSEQYF
- - TRBJ2-7 TRBV7-2 TGTGCCAGCAGCCCCTACACTAGCTATAGCTACGAGCAGTACTTC CASSPYTSYSYEQYF
TRBD1 once TRBJ2-4 TRBV28 TGTGCCAGCAGTTCGGACAGGGTAGGGTACTTC CASSSDRVGYF
TRBD2 once TRBJ2-1 TRBV19 TGTGCCAGTAGTATCGGGCCGACTAGCGGGAGCTACAATGAGCAGTTCTTC CASSIGPTSGSYNEQFF
- - TRBJ2-1 TRBV24-1 TGTGCCACCAGTGATTATCTTTCAGGTGTGAATGAGCAGTTCTTC CATSDYLSGVNEQFF
TRBD2 - TRBJ2-7 TRBV30 TGTGCCTGGAGTGGGGCTAGCGGGCATACCTACGAGCAGTACTTC CAWSGASGHTYEQYF
TRBD1 - TRBJ2-2 TRBV6-6 TGTGCCAGCATCCAGGGGACAGGCAAAACCGGGGAGCTGTTTTTT CASIQGTGKTGELFF
- - TRBJ2-7 TRBV7-3 TGTGCCAGCAGCTCTGGGAGCTCCTACGAGCAGTACTTC CASSSGSSYEQYF
TRBD2 - TRBJ2-1 TRBV11-2 TGTGCCAGCAGGCGGGAGGCCTACAATGAGCAGTTCTTC CASRREAYNEQFF
- - TRBJ1-5 TRBV6-2/TRBV6-3 TGTGCCAGCAGTCTCGACAGCACCAATCAGCCCCAGCATTTT CASSLDSTNQPQHF
TRBD2 - TRBJ2-1 TRBV19 TGTGCCAGTACGCTAGCGGGAGGGCCAGGTGAGCAGTTCTTC CASTLAGGPGEQFF
TRBD2 few TRBJ2-5 TRBV9 TGTGCCAGCAATCGCGGGCTAGCGGGCCAAGAGACCCAGTACTTC CASNRGLAGQETQYF
- - TRBJ2-1 TRBV27 TGTGCCAGCAGCAAAGAGATGAGCTCCTACAATGAGCAGTTCTTC CASSKEMSSYNEQFF
TRBD2 once TRBJ2-7 TRBV28 TGTGCCAGCAGTTTATCGTTAGCGGGAGTGGGGCTTGACGAGCAGTACTTC CASSLSLAGVGLDEQYF
- - TRBJ1-2 TRBV9 TGTGCCAGCAGCGTAACAGGGACCTATGGCTACACCTTC CASSVTGTYGYTF
- - TRBJ1-6 TRBV5-6 TGTGCCAGCAGCTTTAATGATAATTCACCCCTCCACTTT CASSFNDNSPLHF
- - TRBJ2-5 TRBV5-1 TGCGCCAGCAGGATGAGATTAGGAGGGTCACCGGAGACCCAGTACTTC CASRMRLGGSPETQYF
- - TRBJ2-7 TRBV4-2 TGTGCCAGCAGCCAAGATCCAGGTGGGGTTGGGGCCGCCGAGCAGTACTTC CASSQDPGGVGAAEQYF
- once TRBJ2-7 TRBV10-3 TGTGCCATCAGTGAGGCTAGCGACTCCTACGAGCAGTACTTC CAISEASDSYEQYF
TRBD1 - TRBJ2-5 TRBV5-4 TGTGCCAGCAGCTTGAATGTGAAGGACAGGGCCGAGACCCAGTACTTC CASSLNVKDRAETQYF
TRBD2 once TRBJ2-7 TRBV18 TGTGCCAGCTCACCTTCTAGCGGGAGCTACGAGCAGTACTTC CASSPSSGSYEQYF
- - TRBJ1-4 TRBV21-1 TGTGCCAGCAGCTCCCGACGGCCCTTGACTGGTGAAAAACTGTTTTTT CASSSRRPLTGEKLFF
- - TRBJ1-3 TRBV12-3/TRBV12-4 TGTGCCAGCTCTCCCCGGGGAGGAAACACCATATATTTT CASSPRGGNTIYF
TRBD2 - TRBJ2-5 TRBV7-2 TGTGCCAGCAGCTTACGGGGGAGGGGACAAGAGACCCAGTACTTC CASSLRGRGQETQYF
TRBD1 - TRBJ2-5 TRBV13 TGTGCCAGCAGCTTAGAGACAGGGGGCGCGAGGCAAGAGACCCAGTACTTC CASSLETGGARQETQYF